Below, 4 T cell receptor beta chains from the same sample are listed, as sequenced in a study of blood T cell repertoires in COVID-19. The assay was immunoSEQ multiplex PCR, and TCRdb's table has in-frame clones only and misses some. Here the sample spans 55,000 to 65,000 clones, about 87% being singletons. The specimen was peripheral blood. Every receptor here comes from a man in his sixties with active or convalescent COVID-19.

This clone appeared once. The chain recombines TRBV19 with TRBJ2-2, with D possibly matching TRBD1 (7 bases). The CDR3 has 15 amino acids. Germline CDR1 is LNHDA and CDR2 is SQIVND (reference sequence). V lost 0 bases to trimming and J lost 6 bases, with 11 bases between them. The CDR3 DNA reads TGTGCCAGTAGTATAGACCCAGGGGGGTCCGGGGAGCTGTTTTTT. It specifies CASSIDPGGSGELFF. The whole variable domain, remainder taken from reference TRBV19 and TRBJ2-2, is DGGITQSPKYLFRKEGQNVTLSCEQNLNHDAMYWYRQDPGQGLRLIYYSQIVNDFQKGDIAEGYSVSREKKESFPLTVTSAQKNPTAFYLCASSIDPGGSGELFFGEGSRLTVL.

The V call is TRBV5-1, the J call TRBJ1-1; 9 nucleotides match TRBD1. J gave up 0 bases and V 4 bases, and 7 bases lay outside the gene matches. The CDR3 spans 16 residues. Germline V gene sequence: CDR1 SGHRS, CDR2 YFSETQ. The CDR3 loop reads CASSDRGSGMNTEAFF. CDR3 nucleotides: TGCGCCAGCAGCGACAGGGGGTCGGGTATGAACACTGAAGCTTTCTTT.

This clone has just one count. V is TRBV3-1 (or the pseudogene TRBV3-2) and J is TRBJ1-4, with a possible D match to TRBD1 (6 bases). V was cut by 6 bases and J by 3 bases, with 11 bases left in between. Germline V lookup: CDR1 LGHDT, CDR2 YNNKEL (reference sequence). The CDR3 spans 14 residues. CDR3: CASSLQGPNEKLFF. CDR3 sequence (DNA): TGTGCCAGCAGTCTACAGGGCCCTAATGAAAAACTGTTTTTT.

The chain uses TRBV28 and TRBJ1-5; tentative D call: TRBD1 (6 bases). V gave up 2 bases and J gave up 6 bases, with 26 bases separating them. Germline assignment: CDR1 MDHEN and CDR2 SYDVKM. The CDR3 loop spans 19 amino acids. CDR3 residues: CASSLRSRGSFYLGQPQHF. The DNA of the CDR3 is TGTGCCAGCAGTTTAAGGTCTAGGGGGTCATTCTATCTAGGTCAGCCCCAGCATTTT.